This is a list of T cell receptor beta chains from one sample in a study of T cell responses to AZD1222 COVID-19 vaccine. Some clones are missing from TCRdb's copy, which holds only in-frame ones; the method was immunoSEQ multiplex PCR. The table includes about 100,000 clones, around 87% detected once. Sequencing used peripheral blood, obtained on day 0 of MenACWY control vaccination. These receptors were taken from an adult in good health. CDR3s include the opening cysteine and the closing phenylalanine or tryptophan. A D gene is named only where the DNA matches it firmly. Part of the rows lack a size; the others show once, few, many or a class for expanded clones.

>-|TRBV28|-|TRBJ2-5
TGTGCCAGCAGTTTACCTTCTGCCGGAGGATTGGGGAGGGAGACCCAGTACTTC
CASSLPSAGGLGRETQYF
>TRBD1|TRBV18|-|TRBJ1-5
TGTGCCAGCTCCTTCGGACAGGGGGTGAATCAGCCCCAGCATTTT
CASSFGQGVNQPQHF
>-|TRBV2|-|TRBJ1-5
TGTGCCAGCCGGGATGCGGGGCGAAACAATCAGCCCCAGCATTTT
CASRDAGRNNQPQHF
>TRBD1|TRBV28|medium-sized|TRBJ1-5
TGTGCCAGCATACCTCGGGACAGAGGGCAGCCCCAGCATTTT
CASIPRDRGQPQHF
>-|TRBV12-3/TRBV12-4|-|TRBJ1-2
TGTGCCAGCAGTTTGGGGGAGGGCTACACCTTC
CASSLGEGYTF
>TRBD1|TRBV4-1|-|TRBJ1-6
TGCGCCAGCAGCCAAGAAGTAACAGGGGATTCACCCCTCCACTTT
CASSQEVTGDSPLHF
>-|TRBV9|-|TRBJ1-3
TGTGCCAGCAGCGTAGCGCAAGGGTTCGCGGGAAACACCATATATTTT
CASSVAQGFAGNTIYF
>-|TRBV11-2|few|TRBJ1-2
TGTGCCAGCAGCTTGGGTACGGGATATGGCTACACCTTC
CASSLGTGYGYTF
>-|TRBV27|few|TRBJ2-2
TGTGCCAGCAGTTTAGGACGGGGCTACACCGGGGAGCTGTTTTTT
CASSLGRGYTGELFF
>-|TRBV29-1|few|TRBJ1-1
TGCAGCGCCCGAAGTGGACAGATGAACACTGAAGCTTTCTTT
CSARSGQMNTEAFF
>-|TRBV28|few|TRBJ1-1
TGTGCCAGCAGAGATCACAGGAACACTGAAGCTTTCTTT
CASRDHRNTEAFF
>-|TRBV2|-|TRBJ1-1
TGTGCCAGCAGTGAAGCGGGGCGGACTATCACTGAAGCTTTCTTT
CASSEAGRTITEAFF
>-|TRBV4-3|-|TRBJ2-2
TGCGCCAGCAGCCAAGAAACCCAAGCCGGGGAGCTGTTTTTT
CASSQETQAGELFF
>-|TRBV28|-|TRBJ1-3
TGTGCCAGCGAAACATCCATCGGTGGAGCTGGAAACACCATATATTTT
CASETSIGGAGNTIYF
>-|TRBV3-1/TRBV3-2|-|TRBJ1-5
TGTGCCAGCAGCCAGGCCCCCAATCAGCCCCAGCATTTT
CASSQAPNQPQHF
>-|TRBV7-9|few|TRBJ1-1
TGTGCCAGCAGCTTAGGGGAGGGGACTGAAGCTTTCTTT
CASSLGEGTEAFF
>-|TRBV10-3|-|TRBJ2-1
TGTGCCATCAGTGGGCAGGACAATGAGCAGTTCTTC
CAISGQDNEQFF
>-|TRBV9|-|TRBJ2-3
TGTGCCAGCAGCGCAACTGCGGCCACAGATACGCAGTATTTT
CASSATAATDTQYF
>-|TRBV2|-|TRBJ2-5
TGTGCCAGCAGTGATGAGGTCGAAGAGACCCAGTACTTC
CASSDEVEETQYF
>TRBD1|TRBV19|-|TRBJ1-2
TGTGCCAGTAGTTCGGGACAGGGATACTTTCATGGCTACACCTTC
CASSSGQGYFHGYTF
>-|TRBV3-1/TRBV3-2|-|TRBJ1-4
TGTGCCAGCAGCCAAGGAGGGGGTGAAAAACTGTTTTTT
CASSQGGGEKLFF
>-|TRBV6-1|-|TRBJ2-7
TGTGCCAGCAGTGACAGGCGCTCCTACGAGCAGTACTTC
CASSDRRSYEQYF
>TRBD2|TRBV5-1|-|TRBJ2-7
TGCGCCAGCAGCTTTTCTAGCGGAGCCTCCTACGAGCAGTACTTC
CASSFSSGASYEQYF
>TRBD1|TRBV7-3|once|TRBJ2-4
TGTGCCAGCAGCTCGGGACAGGGGGCAGGAAACATTCAGTACTTC
CASSSGQGAGNIQYF
>-|TRBV4-1|-|TRBJ1-5
TGCGCCAGCAGCCAAGTGGACATCAATAGCAATCAGCCCCAGCATTTT
CASSQVDINSNQPQHF
>-|TRBV28|-|TRBJ1-5
TGTGCCAGCAGCTTACTGGGGGCGGGGGGCAATCAGCCCCAGCATTTT
CASSLLGAGGNQPQHF
>-|TRBV12-3/TRBV12-4|-|TRBJ1-1
TGTGCCAGCAGTTTTGCGGGGGACACTGAAGCTTTCTTT
CASSFAGDTEAFF
>-|TRBV9|-|TRBJ1-1
TGTGCCAGCAGCCCTGGGGCGTTGGCCGAAGCTTTCTTT
CASSPGALAEAFF
>-|TRBV5-1|-|TRBJ1-6
TGCGCCAGCAGCTTGTCGTCAGGAACTAATTCACCCCTCCACTTT
CASSLSSGTNSPLHF
>-|TRBV19|-|TRBJ2-3
TGTGCCAGTAGTATAGGTCGGGCGGGGCTGACAGATACGCAGTATTTT
CASSIGRAGLTDTQYF
>-|TRBV3-1/TRBV3-2|once|TRBJ2-7
TGTGCCAGCAGCCAAGAATTTGAAGGCTACGAGCAGTACTTC
CASSQEFEGYEQYF
>TRBD1|TRBV5-8|-|TRBJ1-5
TGTGCCAGCAGCAGAACAGGGGCCAGCAATCAGCCCCAGCATTTT
CASSRTGASNQPQHF
>-|TRBV12-3/TRBV12-4|-|TRBJ1-3
TGTGCCAGCAGTACCATTGGAAACACCATATATTTT
CASSTIGNTIYF
>TRBD2|TRBV28|once|TRBJ2-1
TGTGCCAGCAGCATTAGCGGGGGTGGGGATGAGCAGTTCTTC
CASSISGGGDEQFF
>-|TRBV30|-|TRBJ1-1
TGTGCCTGGAGTGTTGGGTCAAGGGGTGAAGCTTTCTTT
CAWSVGSRGEAFF
>-|TRBV5-6|-|TRBJ2-6
TGTGCCAGCAGTCCGGACCTCGGGGCCAACGTCCTGACTTTC
CASSPDLGANVLTF
>TRBD2|TRBV5-8|-|TRBJ2-1
TGTGCCAGCAGCCCCAGACTAGCGGGGGCTTGGAATGAGCAGTTCTTC
CASSPRLAGAWNEQFF
>-|TRBV29-1|-|TRBJ2-5
TGCAGCGTTGTAGGGGTGGAGACCCAGTACTTC
CSVVGVETQYF
>-|TRBV9|-|TRBJ2-2
TGTGCCAGCAGCGCCCGGGCGGGCACCGGGGAGCTGTTTTTT
CASSARAGTGELFF
>TRBD2|TRBV7-3|-|TRBJ2-2
TGTGCCAGCAGCTCTGGGACTAGCGGGTGGACCGGGGAGCTGTTTTTT
CASSSGTSGWTGELFF
>-|TRBV11-2|-|TRBJ2-5
TGTGCCAGCAGCTTCGGGTCGCAAGAGACCCAGTACTTC
CASSFGSQETQYF
>-|TRBV18|-|TRBJ1-3
TGTGCCAGCTCAGACCGAGAGCTCGGAAACACCATATATTTT
CASSDRELGNTIYF
>-|TRBV24-1|once|TRBJ2-7
TGTGCCACCAGTGATGGAGGTTGGATCGACGAGCAGTACTTC
CATSDGGWIDEQYF
>-|TRBV4-3|-|TRBJ1-2
TGCGCCAGCAGCCAAGATGGGAACTATGGCTACACCTTC
CASSQDGNYGYTF